The 17 T cell receptor beta chains presented below share a single source sample, sequenced in a study of beta chain features in type 1 diabetes (dated by TCRdb to the late 2010s). The library was obtained by the immunoSEQ multiplex PCR assay. The High Capacity cDNA Reverse Transcription Kit was used to reverse transcribe all of the isolated RNA, meaning that expressed TCRB transcripts were what got sequenced. Sourced from immuneACCESS, this table was stored by TCRdb with only in-frame sequences that have V and J called. A share of the clones is absent; for the studies checked, an unresolved V gene accounts for under half, and the remainder has no known explanation. This sample has 900,000 or so clones in its table, and 15% to 20% of those were observed once. 0.02% to 0.025% of the sample is in the top ten clones. Sequencing was performed on naive CD4+ T cells from blood. The cell subset or site label here, explained by the study, means: true naive CD4+ T cells. All receptors come from a woman aged 18-29 years in good health.

The chain carries TRBV7-2 and TRBJ2-3; D remains unclear. The CDR3 loop spans 12 amino acids. CDR1 is SGHTA and CDR2 is FQGNSA in the germline V gene. V lost 3 bases and J 4 bases, leaving 5 bases between the germline ends. The CDR3 protein is CASSFLADTQYF. The CDR3 coding sequence is TGTGCCAGCAGCTTTTTGGCAGATACGCAGTATTTT.

A note on this clone: One end of the junction fails to match germline, which may point to a read error. The rearrangement uses TRBV27 and TRBJ1-1; no firm D call. The CDR3 is made up of 16 amino acids. Per germline, CDR1 MNHEY and CDR2 SMNVEV (reference sequence). The CDR3 protein is CANSLLGREWNTEAFF. The CDR3 DNA is TGTGCCAACAGTTTACTGGGGAGGGAATGGAACACTGAAGCTTTCTTT.

This clone was seen a few times. Other nucleotide sequences from this sample produce the same CDR3. The gene calls are TRBV7-3 and TRBJ2-1; D call uncertain. From germline, CDR1 is SGHTA and CDR2 FQGTGA. There are 12 residues in the CDR3. Deletions cut 0 bases from V and 9 bases from J, with 6 bases between. As DNA, the CDR3 is TGTGCCAGCAGCTTAACGTCCGGTGAGCAGTTCTTC. Protein product: CASSLTSGEQFF.

This clone has more than one count but fewer than ten. The V and J genes are TRBV6-1 and TRBJ1-1; 11 nucleotides line up with TRBD1. The CDR3 consists of 15 residues. Looked up from germline, CDR1 is MNHNS and CDR2 is SASEGT. The trim removed 8 bases at V and 2 bases at J, leaving 7 bases unmatched. The CDR3 here is CASCRDRGFNTEAFF. For the CDR3, the DNA is TGTGCCAGCTGCCGGGACAGGGGGTTTAACACTGAAGCTTTCTTT.

The gene calls are TRBV28 and TRBJ2-7, with 8 bases fitting TRBD2. The CDR3 contains 14 residues. In germline, CDR1 is MDHEN, CDR2 SYDVKM. The V gene end was trimmed by 11 bases and the J gene end by 0 bases; junction bases not matched to a gene: 9. This CDR3 reads CACQSGGSSYEQYF. CDR3 nucleotide sequence: TGTGCCTGTCAAAGCGGGGGAAGCTCCTACGAGCAGTACTTC.

This clone was counted between two and nine times. The chain uses TRBV4-3 and TRBJ2-1, with TRBD2 identical over 11 bases. Trimming cost V 2 bases and J 1 base; bases outside gene matches: 7. The CDR3 contains 18 residues. CDR1 is LGHNA and CDR2 is YSLEER in the germline V gene. CDR3 sequence: CASSQLSTSGASYNEQFF. The CDR3 DNA is TGCGCCAGCAGCCAACTTTCGACTAGCGGGGCTTCCTACAATGAGCAGTTCTTC.

This chain uses TRBV28 with TRBJ2-2; TRBD1 is a possible D gene (6 bases). This CDR3 has 14 residues. V gave up 4 bases and J gave up 4 bases, with 10 bases separating them. The germline V gene has CDR1 MDHEN and CDR2 SYDVKM. Here the CDR3 DNA reads TGTGCCAGCAGTTCGGGACACCCCACCGGGGAGCTGTTTTTT. Its translation is CASSSGHPTGELFF. Looking up the rest from reference TRBV28 and TRBJ2-2 gives the full variable domain: DVKVTQSSRYLVKRTGEKVFLECVQDMDHENMFWYRQDPGLGLRLIYFSYDVKMKEKGDIPEGYSVSREKKERFSLILESASTNQTSMYLCASSSGHPTGELFFGEGSRLTVL.

The chain is built from TRBV27 and TRBJ2-1, with 14 nucleotides matching TRBD2. J gave up 0 bases and V 4 bases, and 5 bases lay outside the gene matches. The CDR3 has 18 amino acids. Germline V gene data show CDR1 as MNHEY and CDR2 as SMNVEV (reference sequence). As DNA, the CDR3 is TGTGCCAGCAGTTCGAGACTAGCGGGAGGGGACTCCTACAATGAGCAGTTCTTC. This gives the protein CASSSRLAGGDSYNEQFF.

The chain recombines TRBV27 with TRBJ2-7; TRBD1 matches at 8 bases. Germline V lookup: CDR1 MNHEY, CDR2 SMNVEV (reference sequence). This CDR3 is built from 16 residues. Trimming took 4 bases from V and 1 from J; bases not matched to a gene: 9. The CDR3 sequence: CASSSKLGTGSYEQYF. The CDR3 coding sequence is TGTGCCAGCAGTTCAAAGCTCGGGACAGGTTCCTACGAGCAGTACTTC.

There are a few counts of this clone. The chain has TRBV19 and TRBJ2-1, with TRBD2 identical over 10 bases. The germline V gene encodes CDR1 LNHDA and CDR2 SQIVND (reference sequence). CDR3 length: 15 residues. The trim removed 7 bases at V and 9 bases at J, leaving 12 bases unmatched. CDR3 in DNA: TGTGCCAGTACCCCAGGGACTAGCGCAGTGCCTGAGCAGTTCTTC. Translation: CASTPGTSAVPEQFF.

This rearrangement joins TRBV14 to TRBJ2-7; 10 nucleotides match TRBD1. The CDR3 runs to 15 residues. Germline CDR1 reads SGHDN; CDR2 reads FVKESK. Trimming cost V 4 bases and J 3 bases; bases outside gene matches: 6. The CDR3 coding sequence is TGTGCCAGCAGCCGGAGGACAGGGGGAGTCTACGAGCAGTACTTC. Translating it yields CASSRRTGGVYEQYF.

The CDR3 sequence: CASSLARVGSGYEQYF. The CDR3 DNA follows: TGCGCCAGCAGCTTGGCCCGGGTAGGGTCCGGCTACGAGCAGTACTTC. The V gene is TRBV5-1, the J gene TRBJ2-7; no clear D. The length of the CDR3 is 16 residues. Trimming left V 0 bases short and J 3 bases short, with 16 bases between. The germline V gene has CDR1 SGHRS and CDR2 YFSETQ. Drawing the rest from reference TRBV5-1 and TRBJ2-7, the complete variable domain is KAGVTQTPRYLIKTRGQQVTLSCSPISGHRSVSWYQQTPGQGLQFLFEYFSETQRNKGNFPGRFSGRQFSNSRSEMNVSTLELGDSALYLCASSLARVGSGYEQYFGPGTRLTVT.

This clone has only a few counts. V and J are TRBV5-1 and TRBJ2-7; unclear D gene. The germline gives CDR1 SGHRS, CDR2 YFSETQ. This CDR3 has 14 amino acids. Deletions cut 2 bases from V and 0 bases from J, with 9 bases between. CDR3 protein: CASSFVESSYEQYF. CDR3 in DNA: TGCGCCAGCAGCTTTGTAGAGAGCTCCTACGAGCAGTACTTC.

The chain links TRBV18 to TRBJ2-7; TRBD1 is a possible D gene (5 bases). V dropped 1 base and J dropped 7 bases, with 14 bases sitting between them. CDR1 is KGHSH, CDR2 LQKENI, per germline. The CDR3 extends over 14 amino acids. The chain's CDR3 is CASSPQGQAREQYF. The CDR3, as DNA: TGTGCCAGCTCACCACAGGGGCAGGCTCGGGAGCAGTACTTC.

The V gene is TRBV19, the J gene TRBJ1-5; TRBD1 is a possible D gene (5 bases). The CDR3 spans 15 residues. V lost 3 bases and J 4 bases, leaving 13 bases between the germline ends. Germline lookup yields CDR1 LNHDA and CDR2 SQIVND (reference sequence). In nucleotides, the CDR3 is TGTGCCAGTAGTATGGGGCAGGGAAAGAATCAGCCCCAGCATTTT. The encoded protein is CASSMGQGKNQPQHF.

The chain carries TRBV10-3 and TRBJ2-5, with 11 bases fitting TRBD2. Germline-derived CDR1 and CDR2 are ENHRY and SYGVKD. This CDR3 spans 15 amino acids. After removal of 6 bases from V and 3 bases from J, the junction contained 6 bases not matched to a gene. This CDR3 reads CAISTGLAAEETQYF. CDR3 nucleotide sequence: TGTGCCATCAGCACGGGACTAGCGGCTGAAGAGACCCAGTACTTC.

This rearrangement joins TRBV27 to TRBJ2-1; 9 bases fit TRBD1. The CDR3 length is 15 residues. Germline assignment: CDR1 MNHEY and CDR2 SMNVEV (reference sequence). The ends lost 1 base at V and 6 bases at J; junction bases unmatched: 4. CDR3 loop: CASSLLDRGRNEQFF. CDR3 sequence (DNA): TGTGCCAGCAGTTTATTGGACAGGGGCCGCAATGAGCAGTTCTTC.